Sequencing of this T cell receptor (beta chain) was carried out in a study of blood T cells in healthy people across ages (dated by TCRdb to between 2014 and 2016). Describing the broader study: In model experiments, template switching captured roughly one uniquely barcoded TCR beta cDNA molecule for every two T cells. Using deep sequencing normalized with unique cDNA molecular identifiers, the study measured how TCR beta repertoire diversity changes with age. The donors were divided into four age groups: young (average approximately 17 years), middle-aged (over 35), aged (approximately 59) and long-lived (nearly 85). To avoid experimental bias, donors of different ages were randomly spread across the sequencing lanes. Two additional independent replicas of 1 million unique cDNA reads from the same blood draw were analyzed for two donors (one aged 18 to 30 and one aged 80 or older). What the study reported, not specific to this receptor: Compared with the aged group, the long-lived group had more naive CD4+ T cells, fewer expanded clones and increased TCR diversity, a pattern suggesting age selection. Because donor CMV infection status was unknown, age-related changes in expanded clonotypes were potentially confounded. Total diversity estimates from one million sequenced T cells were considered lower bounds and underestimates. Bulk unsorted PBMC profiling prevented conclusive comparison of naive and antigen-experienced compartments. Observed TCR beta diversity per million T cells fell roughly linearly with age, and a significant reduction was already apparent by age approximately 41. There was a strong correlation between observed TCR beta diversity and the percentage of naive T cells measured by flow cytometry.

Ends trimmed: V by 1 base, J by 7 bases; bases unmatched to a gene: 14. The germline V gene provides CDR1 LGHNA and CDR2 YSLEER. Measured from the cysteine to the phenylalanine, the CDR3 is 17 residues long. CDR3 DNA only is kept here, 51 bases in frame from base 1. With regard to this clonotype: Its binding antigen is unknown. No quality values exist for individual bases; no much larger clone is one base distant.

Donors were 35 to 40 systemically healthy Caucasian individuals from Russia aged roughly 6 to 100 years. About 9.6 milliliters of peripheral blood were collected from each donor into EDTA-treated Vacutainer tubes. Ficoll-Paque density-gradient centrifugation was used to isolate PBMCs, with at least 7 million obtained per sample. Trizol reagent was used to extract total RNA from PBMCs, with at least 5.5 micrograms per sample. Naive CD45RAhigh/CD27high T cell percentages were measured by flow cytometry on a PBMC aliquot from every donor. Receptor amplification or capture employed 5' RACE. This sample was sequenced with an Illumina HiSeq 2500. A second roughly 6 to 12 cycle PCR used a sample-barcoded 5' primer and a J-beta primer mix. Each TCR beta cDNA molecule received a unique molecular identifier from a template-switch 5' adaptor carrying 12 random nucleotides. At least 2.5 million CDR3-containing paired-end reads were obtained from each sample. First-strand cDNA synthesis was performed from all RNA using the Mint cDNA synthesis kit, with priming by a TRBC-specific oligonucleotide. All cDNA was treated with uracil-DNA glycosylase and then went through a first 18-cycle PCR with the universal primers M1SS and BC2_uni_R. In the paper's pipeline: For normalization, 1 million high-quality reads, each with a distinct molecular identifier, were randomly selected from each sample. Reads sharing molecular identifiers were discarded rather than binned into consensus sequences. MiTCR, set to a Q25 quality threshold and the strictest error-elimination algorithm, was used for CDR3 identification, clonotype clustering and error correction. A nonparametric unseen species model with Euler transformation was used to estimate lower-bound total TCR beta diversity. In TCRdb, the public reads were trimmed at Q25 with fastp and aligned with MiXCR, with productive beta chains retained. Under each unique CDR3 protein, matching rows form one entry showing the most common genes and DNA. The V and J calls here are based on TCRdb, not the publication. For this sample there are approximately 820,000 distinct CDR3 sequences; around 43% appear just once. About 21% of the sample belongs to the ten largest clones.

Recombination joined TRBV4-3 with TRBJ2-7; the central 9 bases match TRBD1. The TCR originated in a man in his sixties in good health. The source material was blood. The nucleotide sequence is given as TGCGCCAGCAGCCAAGGGTATGCAGGACAGGGGTCGGATGAGCAGTACTTC. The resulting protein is CASSQGYAGQGSDEQYF.